Shown below are 3 T cell receptor beta chains from a single sample sequenced in a study of blood T cell repertoires in COVID-19. Produced via immunoSEQ multiplex PCR; TCRdb's table is partial and in-frame only. Counted here are more than 150,000 clones, approximately 87% occurring once; the ten biggest clones make up less than 25%. Sequencing was done on a sample of peripheral blood. The receptors were sampled from a man in his sixties or seventies with active or convalescent COVID-19.

The J gene is TRBJ2-3, the V gene TRBV18; D might be TRBD2 (5 bases). V was pared by 4 bases and J by 6 bases, with 8 bases between. Germline V gives CDR1 KGHSH, CDR2 LQKENI. The CDR3 is made up of 12 amino acids. The CDR3 DNA sequence: TGTGCCAGCTCACTGGGCGGGGATACGCAGTATTTT. The encoded protein is CASSLGGDTQYF.

The chain recombines TRBV29-1 with TRBJ1-2, with 8 nucleotides matching TRBD1. Germline CDR1 SQVTM, CDR2 ANQGSEA. CDR3 length: 11 residues. J gave up 2 bases and V 7 bases, and 0 bases lay outside the gene matches. CDR3: CSGTGNYGYTF. The CDR3, as DNA: TGCAGCGGGACAGGGAACTATGGCTACACCTTC. Full variable domain (missing parts from reference TRBV29-1 and TRBJ1-2): SAVISQKPSRDICQRGTSLTIQCQVDSQVTMMFWYRQQPGQSLTLIATANQGSEATYESGFVIDKFPISRPNLTFSTLTVSNMSPEDSSIYLCSGTGNYGYTFGSGTRLTVV.

The gene calls are TRBV6-6 and TRBJ2-7; 9 bases match TRBD1. V gave up 7 bases and J gave up 5 bases; unmatched junction bases: 9. Germline V lookup: CDR1 MNHNY, CDR2 SVGAGI (reference sequence). The CDR3 totals 14 residues. The CDR3 protein is CASKRSGQGHEQYF. The CDR3 coding sequence is TGTGCCAGCAAACGGTCGGGACAGGGCCACGAGCAGTACTTC.